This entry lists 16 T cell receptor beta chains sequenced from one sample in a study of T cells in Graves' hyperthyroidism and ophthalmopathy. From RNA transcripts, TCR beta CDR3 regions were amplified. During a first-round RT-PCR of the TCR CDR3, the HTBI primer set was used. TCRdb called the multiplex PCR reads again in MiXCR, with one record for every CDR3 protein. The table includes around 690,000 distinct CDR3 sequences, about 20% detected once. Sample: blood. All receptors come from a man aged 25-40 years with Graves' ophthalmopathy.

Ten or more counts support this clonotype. The CDR3: CAWSVLGHGEAFF. In DNA form, the CDR3 reads TGTGCCTGGAGTGTATTGGGACACGGGGAAGCTTTCTTT. The chain combines TRBV30 with TRBJ1-1, with TRBD1 as a possible D gene (6 bases). V gave up 0 bases and J gave up 8 bases, with 13 bases separating them. The CDR3 has 13 amino acids. The germline V gene encodes CDR1 GTSNPN and CDR2 SVGIG (reference sequence). The whole variable domain, remainder taken from reference TRBV30 and TRBJ1-1, is SQTIHQWPATLVQPVGSPLSLECTVEGTSNPNLYWYRQAAGRGLQLLFYSVGIGQISSEVPQNLSASRPQDRQFILSSKKLLLSDSGFYLCAWSVLGHGEAFFGQGTRLTVV.

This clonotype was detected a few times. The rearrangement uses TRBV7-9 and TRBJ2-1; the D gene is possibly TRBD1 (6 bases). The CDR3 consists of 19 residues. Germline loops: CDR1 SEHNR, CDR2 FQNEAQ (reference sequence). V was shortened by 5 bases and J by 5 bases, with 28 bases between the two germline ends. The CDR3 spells CASSDRRGVRPGKDNEQFF. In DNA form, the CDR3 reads TGTGCCAGCAGCGACCGCAGGGGTGTGCGGCCAGGGAAGGACAATGAGCAGTTCTTC.

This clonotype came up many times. This CDR3 is CASSLYPGEFGGYTF. Written as DNA, the CDR3 is TGTGCCAGCAGTTTATATCCAGGGGAATTTGGTGGCTACACCTTC. The chain combines TRBV28 with TRBJ1-2, with a tentative D call TRBD1 (6 bases). Deletions cut 1 base from V and 7 bases from J, with 16 bases between. This CDR3 is 15 amino acids long. CDR1 is MDHEN, CDR2 SYDVKM, per germline.

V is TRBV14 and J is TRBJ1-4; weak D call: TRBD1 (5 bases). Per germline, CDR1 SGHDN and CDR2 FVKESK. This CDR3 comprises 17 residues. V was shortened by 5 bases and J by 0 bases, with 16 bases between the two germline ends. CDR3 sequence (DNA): TGTGCCAGCAGCTGGCGGGGGACGGTTGCAACTAATGAAAAACTGTTTTTT. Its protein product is CASSWRGTVATNEKLFF.

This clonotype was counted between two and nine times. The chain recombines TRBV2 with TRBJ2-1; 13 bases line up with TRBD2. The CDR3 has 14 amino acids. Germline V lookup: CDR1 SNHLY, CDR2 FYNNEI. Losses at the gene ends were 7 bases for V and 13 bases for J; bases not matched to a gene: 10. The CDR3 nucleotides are TGTGCCAGCACCGACCCTACTAGCGGGAGGGCCCAGTTCTTC. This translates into CASTDPTSGRAQFF.

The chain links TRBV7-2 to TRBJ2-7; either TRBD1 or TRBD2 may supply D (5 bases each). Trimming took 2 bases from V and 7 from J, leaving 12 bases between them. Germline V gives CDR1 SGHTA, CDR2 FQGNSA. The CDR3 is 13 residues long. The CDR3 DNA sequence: TGTGCCAGCAGCTTATGGGGGTCGAGGGAGCAGTACTTC. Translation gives CASSLWGSREQYF.

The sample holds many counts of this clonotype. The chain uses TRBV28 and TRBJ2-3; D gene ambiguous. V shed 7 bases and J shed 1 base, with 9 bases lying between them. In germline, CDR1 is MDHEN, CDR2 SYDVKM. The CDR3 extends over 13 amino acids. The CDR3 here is CASISGGTDTQYF. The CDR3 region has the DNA TGTGCCAGCATCTCGGGCGGCACAGATACGCAGTATTTT.

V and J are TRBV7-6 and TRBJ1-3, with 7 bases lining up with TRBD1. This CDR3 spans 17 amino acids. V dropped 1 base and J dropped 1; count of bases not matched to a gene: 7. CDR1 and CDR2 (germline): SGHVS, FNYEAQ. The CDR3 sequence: CASSLGGAGGSGNTIYF. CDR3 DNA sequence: TGTGCCAGCAGCTTAGGCGGAGCAGGGGGATCTGGAAACACCATATATTTT.

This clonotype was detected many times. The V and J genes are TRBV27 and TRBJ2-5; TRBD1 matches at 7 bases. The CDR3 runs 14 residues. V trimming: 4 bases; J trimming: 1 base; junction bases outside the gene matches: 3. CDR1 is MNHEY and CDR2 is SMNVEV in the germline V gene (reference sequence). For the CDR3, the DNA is TGTGCCAGCAGTTGGACAGGAGTCCAAGAGACCCAGTACTTC. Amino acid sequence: CASSWTGVQETQYF.

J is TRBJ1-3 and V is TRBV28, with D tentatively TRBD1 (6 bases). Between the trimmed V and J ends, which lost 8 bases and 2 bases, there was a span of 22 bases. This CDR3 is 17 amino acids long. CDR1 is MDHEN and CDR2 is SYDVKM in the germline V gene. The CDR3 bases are TGTGCCAGCGCAAAGGGGGGTGGACCATGGACTGGAAACACCATATATTTT. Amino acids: CASAKGGGPWTGNTIYF.

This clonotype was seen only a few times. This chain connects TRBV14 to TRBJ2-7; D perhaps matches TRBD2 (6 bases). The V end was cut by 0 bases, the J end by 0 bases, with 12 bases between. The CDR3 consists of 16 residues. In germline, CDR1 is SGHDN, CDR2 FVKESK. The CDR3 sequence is CASSQESGYSSYEQYF. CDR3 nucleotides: TGTGCCAGCAGCCAAGAAAGCGGGTACAGCTCCTACGAGCAGTACTTC.

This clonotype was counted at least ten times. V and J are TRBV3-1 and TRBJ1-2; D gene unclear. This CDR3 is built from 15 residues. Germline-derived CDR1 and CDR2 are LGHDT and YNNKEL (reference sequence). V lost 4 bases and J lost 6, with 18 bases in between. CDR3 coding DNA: TGTGCCAGCAGCCTGGTGAATGTAGGACCTAATGGCTACACCTTC. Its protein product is CASSLVNVGPNGYTF.

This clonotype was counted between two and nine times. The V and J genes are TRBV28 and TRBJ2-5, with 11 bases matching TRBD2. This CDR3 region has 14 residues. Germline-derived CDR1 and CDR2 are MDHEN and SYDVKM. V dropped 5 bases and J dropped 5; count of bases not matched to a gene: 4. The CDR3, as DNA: TGTGCCAGCAGTGTGACTAGCGGGAAGGAGACCCAGTACTTC. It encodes CASSVTSGKETQYF.

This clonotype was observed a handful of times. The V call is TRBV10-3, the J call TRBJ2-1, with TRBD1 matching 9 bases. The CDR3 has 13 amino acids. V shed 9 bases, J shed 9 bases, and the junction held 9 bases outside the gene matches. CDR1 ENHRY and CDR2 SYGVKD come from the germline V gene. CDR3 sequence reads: CAMGTGTGPEQFF. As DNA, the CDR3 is TGTGCCATGGGGACAGGGACTGGACCTGAGCAGTTCTTC.

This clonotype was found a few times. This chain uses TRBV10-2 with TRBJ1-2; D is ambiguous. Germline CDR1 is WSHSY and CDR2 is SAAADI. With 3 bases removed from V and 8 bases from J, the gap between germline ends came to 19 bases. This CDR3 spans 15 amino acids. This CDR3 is CASSEAPVGEEGYTF. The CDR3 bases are TGCGCCAGCAGTGAAGCCCCAGTTGGAGAGGAGGGCTACACCTTC.

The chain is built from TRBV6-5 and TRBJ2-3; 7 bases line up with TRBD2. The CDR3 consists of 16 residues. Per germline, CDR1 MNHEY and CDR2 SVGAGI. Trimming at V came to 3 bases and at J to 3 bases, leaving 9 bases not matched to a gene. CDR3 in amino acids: CASSYGRAGVTDTQYF. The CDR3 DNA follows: TGTGCCAGCAGTTATGGGAGGGCTGGGGTTACAGATACGCAGTATTTT.